These 2 T cell receptor beta chains share one sample of origin, sequenced in a study of CXCR3-negative and CXCR3-positive naive CD8 T cells. Via 5' RACE with UMI labels, TRB cDNA libraries were prepared. TCRdb re-called the 5' RACE reads and catalogs CDR3 proteins one per entry, DNA excluded. The sample's table shows tens of thousands of distinct CDR3 sequences. What was sequenced was naive CXCR3- CD8+ T cells from blood. Subset indicated: CD45RO-CCR7+CD27+CD95- naive CD8+ T cells lacking CXCR3 (TNR3-). Receptor source: a human donor in good health. Some clones in this sample may be carry-over from other donors' samples.

The CDR3 sequence: CASSLEGTSISYNEQFF. The genes are TRBV12-3 or TRBV12-4 and TRBJ2-1; TCRdb's assignment of TRBD1 cannot be checked, as there is no DNA. This CDR3 region has 17 residues.

V usage is TRBV7-2 and J usage is TRBJ2-5; TCRdb's D call, TRBD2, is unchecked because there is no DNA. Germline V gives CDR1 SGHTA, CDR2 FQGNSA. The CDR3 is 15 amino acids. CDR3 loop: CASRSASGAGETQYF.